This TCR beta chain is drawn from a study of T cells in Graves' hyperthyroidism and ophthalmopathy. The CDR3 regions of TCR beta were amplified from RNA transcripts. When the TCR CDR3 underwent first-round RT-PCR, the HTBI primer set was used. TCRdb itself ran the multiplex PCR reads through MiXCR, one entry per CDR3 protein. The sample carries 550,000 to 850,000 distinct CDR3 sequences, over 15% recorded once. This clonotype was seen a handful of times. The source of this sequence is a woman aged 45-60 years with Graves' hyperthyroidism that later progressed to Graves' ophthalmopathy. Sequencing input: blood.

The CDR3 coding sequence is TGCAGTGCGTCGACAGATAGCTCCTACGAGCAGTACTTC. Protein sequence: CSASTDSSYEQYF. This chain connects TRBV20-1 to TRBJ2-7, with TRBD1 as a possible D gene (5 bases). V was pared by 6 bases and J by 0 bases, with 12 bases between. The length of the CDR3 is 13 residues. Germline CDR1 is DFQATT and CDR2 is SNEGSKA (reference sequence).